A single sample gave rise to the 5 T cell receptor beta chains below, sequenced in a study of blood T cell repertoires in COVID-19. Using immunoSEQ multiplex PCR, the repertoire was profiled, and TCRdb retains in-frame clones only, with some absent. The profile covers around 140,000 clones, with 70% to 90% appearing a single time and 1.5% to 1.9% taken by the ten largest. Sequencing input: peripheral blood. These receptors all come from a woman aged 55-69 years with acute or convalescent COVID-19.

The chain carries TRBV7-2 and TRBJ2-1, with 9 bases identical to TRBD2. The CDR3 totals 15 residues. V was clipped by 4 bases and J by 5 bases; unmatched bases: 6. Germline values: CDR1 SGHTA, CDR2 FQGNSA. The chain's CDR3 is CASSWGLAFDNEQFF. The CDR3 bases are TGTGCCAGCAGCTGGGGACTAGCTTTCGACAATGAGCAGTTCTTC. The variable domain in full, completed from reference TRBV7-2 and TRBJ2-1, reads GAGVSQSPSNKVTEKGKDVELRCDPISGHTALYWYRQSLGQGLEFLIYFQGNSAPDKSGLPSDRFSAERTGGSVSTLTIQRTQQEDSAVYLCASSWGLAFDNEQFFGPGTRLTVL.

This chain links TRBV15 with TRBJ1-5, with D hard to call. V lost 2 bases and J lost 7, with 9 bases in between. Germline V gene sequence: CDR1 LNHNV, CDR2 YYDKDF (reference sequence). This CDR3 comprises 13 residues. The CDR3 DNA follows: TGTGCCACCAGCAGACAACAAACACAGCCCCAGCATTTT. This translates into CATSRQQTQPQHF.

This clone was counted only a few times. V gene TRBV7-8 combines with J gene TRBJ2-3; TRBD2 matches 11 bases. Trimming took 5 bases from V and 5 from J; bases not matched to a gene: 9. The CDR3 is made up of 16 amino acids. The germline CDR1 and CDR2 sequences are SGHVS and FQNEAQ. CDR3 bases: TGTGCCAGCAGCCGAGGTAGCGGGGGGGCGGGAGATACGCAGTATTTT. This codes for CASSRGSGGAGDTQYF.

The count of this clone is one. The chain links TRBV30 to TRBJ1-2; a possible D gene is TRBD1 (6 bases). Germline lookup yields CDR1 GTSNPN and CDR2 SVGIG (reference sequence). V gave up 3 bases and J gave up 3 bases, with 11 bases separating them. The length of the CDR3 is 13 residues. CDR3 sequence (DNA): TGTGCCTGGAGCACTAACAGGGACTATGGCTACACCTTC. Protein sequence: CAWSTNRDYGYTF.

The V gene is TRBV7-2, the J gene TRBJ2-2, with D hard to call. The germline V and J ends were trimmed by 1 base and 1 base, with 7 bases remaining between them. CDR3 size: 15 residues. Germline V gives CDR1 SGHTA, CDR2 FQGNSA. The CDR3 sequence: CASSLGAGNTGELFF. Here the CDR3 DNA reads TGTGCCAGCAGCTTAGGCGCAGGGAACACCGGGGAGCTGTTTTTT.